Listed below are T cell receptor beta chains from one sample, sequenced in a study of shared T cell receptors in the human thymus. Libraries were prepared by immunoSEQ multiplex PCR; TCRdb keeps only in-frame clonotypes and omits some of them. The table shows under 450,000 clones, with approximately 95% occurring only once. Sequencing used thymocytes. These receptors all come from a human donor. CDR3s include the opening cysteine and the closing phenylalanine or tryptophan. D genes are given only for firm matches. Expanded clones are given a class, and other clones once, few, many or no size at all.

d_call	v_call	clone_size	j_call	cdr3_nt	cdr3_aa
TRBD2	TRBV4-3	NA	TRBJ2-4	TGCGCCAGCAGCCAAGATCTTCCTAGCGGGGTAGCCAAAAACATTCAGTACTTC	CASSQDLPSGVAKNIQYF
NA	TRBV6-5	few	TRBJ1-2	TGTGCCAGCCGGGGGGCGGGGGTCGGCGGCTACACCTTC	CASRGAGVGGYTF
NA	TRBV5-1	NA	TRBJ2-7	TGCGCCAGCAGCTTCTCGGCGGGTTTCTACGAGCAGTACTTC	CASSFSAGFYEQYF
NA	TRBV6-1	NA	TRBJ2-7	TGTGCCAGCAGTGCCCAGGGTTTTTCCTACGAGCAGTACTTC	CASSAQGFSYEQYF
TRBD2	TRBV14	NA	TRBJ2-1	TGTGCCAGCAGCCAAGGTAATAGCGGGAGCACCAATGAGCAGTTCTTC	CASSQGNSGSTNEQFF
NA	TRBV7-2	NA	TRBJ2-5	TGTGCCAGCAGCTTAACTAGACACCAAGAGACCCAGTACTTC	CASSLTRHQETQYF
NA	TRBV28	NA	TRBJ1-1	TGTGGACGTATTGGATCCGCTGAAGCTTTCTTT	CGRIGSAEAFF
NA	TRBV5-1	NA	TRBJ2-5	TGCGCCAGCAGCTTGGAAGAGGGGAGGACCCAGTACTTC	CASSLEEGRTQYF
TRBD1	TRBV6-5	NA	TRBJ1-4	TGTGCCAGCAGTCCTACAGGGGAGAGGGAAAAACTGTTTTTT	CASSPTGEREKLFF
TRBD2	TRBV28	NA	TRBJ2-3	TGTGCCAGCAGTTTTTCGGGAGGGCCCACAGATACGCAGTATTTT	CASSFSGGPTDTQYF
TRBD2	TRBV5-3	NA	TRBJ2-7	TGTGCCAGCAAGGGACTAGAACCCTACGAGCAGTACTTC	CASKGLEPYEQYF
NA	TRBV7-8	NA	TRBJ2-1	TGTGCCAGCAGCCCCGCTCGGCCAGGGGAGGGGTCTTGGGGTACCTACAATGAGCAGTTCTTC	CASSPARPGEGSWGTYNEQFF
NA	TRBV5-4	NA	TRBJ1-3	TGTGCCAGCAGCTTGTCGTCCCCCGGAAGAAACACCATATATTTT	CASSLSSPGRNTIYF
NA	TRBV6-6	NA	TRBJ2-7	TGTGCCAGCAGTTACACAGGTTCCTACGAGCAGTACTTC	CASSYTGSYEQYF
NA	TRBV29-1	NA	TRBJ2-3	TGCAGCGTTGAACCCTACGGGTCGGGAGATACGCAGTATTTT	CSVEPYGSGDTQYF
NA	TRBV4-3	NA	TRBJ2-5	TGCGCCAGCAGCCAAGATGTGACTACGGCGGAGACCCAGTACTTC	CASSQDVTTAETQYF
TRBD2	TRBV19	once	TRBJ2-1	TGTGCCAGTAGTATGCGGGGGGCCTACAATGAGCAGTTCTTC	CASSMRGAYNEQFF
NA	TRBV6-1	NA	TRBJ2-1	TGTGCCAGCAGTGGGGCCCCAGCCATCGGGCGTGAGCAGTTCTTC	CASSGAPAIGREQFF
NA	TRBV7-9	NA	TRBJ2-1	TGTGCCAGCAGCTTACCCCCAAGTGGTGAGCAGTTCTTC	CASSLPPSGEQFF
NA	TRBV11-1	NA	TRBJ2-3	TGTGCCAGCAGCTTAGTTCGGGTACGAGATACGCAGTATTTT	CASSLVRVRDTQYF
TRBD2	TRBV7-9	NA	TRBJ2-2	TGTGCCAGCGGGCTGATACTAGCGGGAGAGGCCGGGGAGCTGTTTTTT	CASGLILAGEAGELFF
NA	TRBV19	NA	TRBJ2-3	TGTGCCAGTAGGGGGGGGCCGACTAGCAACACGGATACGCAGTATTTT	CASRGGPTSNTDTQYF
TRBD2	TRBV6-6	once	TRBJ2-1	TGTGCCAGCAGGTACCGTCTAGCGGACTGCAATGAGCAGTTCTTC	CASRYRLADCNEQFF
NA	TRBV14	NA	TRBJ1-1	TGTGCCAGCAGCCCCCCGCCCTTGGTTCGGCCTGAAGCTTTCTTT	CASSPPPLVRPEAFF
TRBD2	TRBV27	NA	TRBJ2-2	TGTGCCAGCAGTTCCTCCGCGACTAGCGGATTAAACACCGGGGAGCTGTTTTTT	CASSSSATSGLNTGELFF
TRBD1	TRBV28	NA	TRBJ1-2	TGTGCCAGCAGTCCAGGGGGGTATGGCTACACCTTC	CASSPGGYGYTF
NA	TRBV27	NA	TRBJ2-7	TGTGCCAGCAGCCGGCGGCCGGGACCCGATACCTACGAGCAGTACTTC	CASSRRPGPDTYEQYF
NA	TRBV11-2	NA	TRBJ2-3	TGTGCCAGCAGCTTCCGGCGGGACGTGACAGATACGCAGTATTTT	CASSFRRDVTDTQYF
NA	TRBV28	NA	TRBJ1-4	TGTGCCAGCAGTTTATGGGGGGAGGGGCCACTGTTTTTT	CASSLWGEGPLFF
NA	TRBV6-1	NA	TRBJ2-3	TGTGCCAGCAGTGAGGCCATTCCGGCAGATACGCAGTATTTT	CASSEAIPADTQYF
NA	TRBV4-1	NA	TRBJ2-4	TGCGCCAGCAGCCTCCAGGACAGCTACAAAAACATTCAGTACTTC	CASSLQDSYKNIQYF
NA	TRBV28	NA	TRBJ1-2	TGTGCCAGTACCAATACAGGGTACTATGGCTACACCTTC	CASTNTGYYGYTF
NA	TRBV5-1	NA	TRBJ2-3	TGCGCCAGCAGCCCTGGGGTGGGCACAGATACGCAGTATTTT	CASSPGVGTDTQYF
NA	TRBV18	NA	TRBJ2-1	TGTGCCAGCTCACCGTCCCGGACAGACGAGTTCTTC	CASSPSRTDEFF
NA	TRBV19	NA	TRBJ1-5	TGTGCCAGTAGTCAGTCAGGGGAAAATCAGCCCCAGCATTTT	CASSQSGENQPQHF
TRBD2	TRBV28	NA	TRBJ2-7	TGTGCCAGCAGTTTCGGACTAGCGGACCCTCAAGAATACGAGCAGTACTTC	CASSFGLADPQEYEQYF
TRBD1	TRBV5-6	NA	TRBJ2-3	TGTGCCAGCAGCAACACCATTCGGACAGGGGCGGGAGATACGCAGTATTTT	CASSNTIRTGAGDTQYF
NA	TRBV27	NA	TRBJ2-5	TGTGCCAGCAGTCCCCCCCAGGGGCGCCGGGAGACCCAGTACTTC	CASSPPQGRRETQYF
NA	TRBV19	NA	TRBJ2-6	TGTGCCAGTAGTATAGAGAAGGCCTACTCTGGGGCCAACGTCCTGACTTTC	CASSIEKAYSGANVLTF
NA	TRBV6-5	NA	TRBJ2-3	TGTGCCAGCAGTTATTACTTGCCGGGGGATACGCAGTATTTT	CASSYYLPGDTQYF
TRBD2	TRBV7-2	NA	TRBJ2-3	TGTGCCAGCAGCTTACGGACTAGCGGGGGTAACACAGATACGCAGTATTTT	CASSLRTSGGNTDTQYF
NA	TRBV14	NA	TRBJ2-4	TGTGCCAGCAGCCAATCGGGACCCCATACGGACATTCAGTACTTC	CASSQSGPHTDIQYF
TRBD2	TRBV19	NA	TRBJ2-1	TGTGCCAGTAGTACTAGCGGGAGCCATGAGCAGTTCTTC	CASSTSGSHEQFF
NA	TRBV28	once	TRBJ2-3	TGTGCCAGCAGTTATTACGACGGCATCGGCACAGATACGCAGTATTTT	CASSYYDGIGTDTQYF
NA	TRBV7-9	NA	TRBJ2-7	TGTGCCAGCAGCTCCCCTTGGCGGGATCACCTCTACGAGCAGTACTTC	CASSSPWRDHLYEQYF
NA	TRBV11-2	NA	TRBJ2-7	TGTGCCAGCAGCTTAGGGGGGCAGCGGTCCTACGAGCAGTACTTC	CASSLGGQRSYEQYF
NA	TRBV4-2	few	TRBJ2-7	TGTGCCAGCAGCCATCGGAGGGCGGAGGCAGGGTCCTACGAGCAGTACTTC	CASSHRRAEAGSYEQYF
NA	TRBV21-1	NA	TRBJ1-2	TGTGCCAGCAGCAAAGCCGGGGGGCGAGAGAACTATGGCTACACCTTC	CASSKAGGRENYGYTF
NA	TRBV28	NA	TRBJ2-7	TGTGCCAGCAGTTTAAACGGGGGAGGTGGCTACGAGCAGTACTTC	CASSLNGGGGYEQYF
NA	TRBV5-4	once	TRBJ1-2	TGTGCCAGCAGCTTCCAGCAGAGCTATGGCTACACCTTC	CASSFQQSYGYTF